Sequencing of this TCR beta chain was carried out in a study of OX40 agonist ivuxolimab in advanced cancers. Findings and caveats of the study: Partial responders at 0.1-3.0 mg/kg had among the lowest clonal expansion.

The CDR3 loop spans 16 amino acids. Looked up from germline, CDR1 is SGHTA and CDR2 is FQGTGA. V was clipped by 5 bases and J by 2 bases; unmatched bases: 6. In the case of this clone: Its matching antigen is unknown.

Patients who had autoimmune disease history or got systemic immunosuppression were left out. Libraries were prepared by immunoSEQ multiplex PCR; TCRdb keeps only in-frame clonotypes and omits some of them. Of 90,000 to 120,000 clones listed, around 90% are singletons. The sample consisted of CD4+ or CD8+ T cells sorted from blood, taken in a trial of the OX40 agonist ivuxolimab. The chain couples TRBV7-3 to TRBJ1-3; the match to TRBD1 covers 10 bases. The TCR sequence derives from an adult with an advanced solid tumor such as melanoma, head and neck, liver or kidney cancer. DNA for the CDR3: TGTGCCAGCAGCCCGATCGGGACAGGGGCTGGAAACACCATATATTTT. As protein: CASSPIGTGAGNTIYF.